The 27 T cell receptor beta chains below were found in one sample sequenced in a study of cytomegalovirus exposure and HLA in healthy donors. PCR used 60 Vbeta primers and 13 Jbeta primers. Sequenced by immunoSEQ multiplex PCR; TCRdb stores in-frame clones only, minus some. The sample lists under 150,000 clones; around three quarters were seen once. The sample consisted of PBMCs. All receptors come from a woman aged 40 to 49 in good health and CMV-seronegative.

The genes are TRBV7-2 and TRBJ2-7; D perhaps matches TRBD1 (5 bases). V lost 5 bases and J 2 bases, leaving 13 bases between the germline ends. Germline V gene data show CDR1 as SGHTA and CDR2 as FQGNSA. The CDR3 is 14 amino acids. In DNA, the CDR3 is TGTGCCAGCAGCCCTCAACAGGAGACCTACGAGCAGTACTTC. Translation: CASSPQQETYEQYF.

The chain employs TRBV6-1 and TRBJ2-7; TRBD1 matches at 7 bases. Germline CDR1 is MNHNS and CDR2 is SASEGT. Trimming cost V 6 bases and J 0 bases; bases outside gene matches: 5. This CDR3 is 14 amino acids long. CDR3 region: CASSRGQVSYEQYF. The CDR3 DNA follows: TGTGCCAGCAGCCGCGGACAGGTCTCCTACGAGCAGTACTTC.

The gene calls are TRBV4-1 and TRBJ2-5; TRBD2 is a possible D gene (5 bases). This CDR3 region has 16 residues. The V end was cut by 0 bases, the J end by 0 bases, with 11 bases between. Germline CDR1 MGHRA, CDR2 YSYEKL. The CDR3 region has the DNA TGCGCCAGCAGCCAAGATGGGCCGGGGTACCAAGAGACCCAGTACTTC. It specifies CASSQDGPGYQETQYF.

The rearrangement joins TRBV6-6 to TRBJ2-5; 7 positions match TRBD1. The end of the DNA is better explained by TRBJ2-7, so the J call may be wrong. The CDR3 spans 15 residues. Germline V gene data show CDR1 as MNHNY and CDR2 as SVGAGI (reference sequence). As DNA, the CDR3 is TGTGCCAGCAGCCGGACCCGGGACAGCTCCTACGAGCAGTACTTC. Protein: CASSRTRDSSYEQYF.

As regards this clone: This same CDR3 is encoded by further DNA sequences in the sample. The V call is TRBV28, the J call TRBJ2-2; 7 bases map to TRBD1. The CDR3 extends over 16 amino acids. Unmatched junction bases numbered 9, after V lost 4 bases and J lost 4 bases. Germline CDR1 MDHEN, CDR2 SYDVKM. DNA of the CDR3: TGTGCCAGCAGTTCCGGGACAGCAGCTTCCACCGGGGAGCTGTTTTTT. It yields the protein CASSSGTAASTGELFF. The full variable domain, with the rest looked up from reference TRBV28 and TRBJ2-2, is DVKVTQSSRYLVKRTGEKVFLECVQDMDHENMFWYRQDPGLGLRLIYFSYDVKMKEKGDIPEGYSVSREKKERFSLILESASTNQTSMYLCASSSGTAASTGELFFGEGSRLTVL.

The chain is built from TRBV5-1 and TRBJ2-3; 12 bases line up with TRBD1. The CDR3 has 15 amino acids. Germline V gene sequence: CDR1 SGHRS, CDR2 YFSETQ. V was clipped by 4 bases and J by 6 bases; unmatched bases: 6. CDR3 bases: TGCGCCAGCAGCACTGGGACAGGGGGCATGGATACGCAGTATTTT. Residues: CASSTGTGGMDTQYF. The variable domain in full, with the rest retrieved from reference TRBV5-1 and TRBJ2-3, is KAGVTQTPRYLIKTRGQQVTLSCSPISGHRSVSWYQQTPGQGLQFLFEYFSETQRNKGNFPGRFSGRQFSNSRSEMNVSTLELGDSALYLCASSTGTGGMDTQYFGPGTRLTVL.

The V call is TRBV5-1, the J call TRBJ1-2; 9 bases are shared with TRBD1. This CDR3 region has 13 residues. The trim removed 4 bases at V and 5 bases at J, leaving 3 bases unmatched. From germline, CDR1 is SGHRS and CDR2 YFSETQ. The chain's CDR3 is CASSPGQGYGYTF. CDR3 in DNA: TGCGCCAGCAGCCCTGGACAGGGGTATGGCTACACCTTC.

The CDR3 sequence: CASSFPLAGGSSYNEQFF. The CDR3, as DNA: TGTGCCAGCAGCTTCCCACTAGCGGGGGGGAGCTCCTACAATGAGCAGTTCTTC. The rearrangement uses TRBV7-9 and TRBJ2-1; 13 nucleotides line up with TRBD2. The CDR3 spans 18 residues. The V and J ends lost 3 bases and 0 bases, in that order; junction bases with no gene match: 5. The germline V gene has CDR1 SEHNR and CDR2 FQNEAQ (reference sequence).

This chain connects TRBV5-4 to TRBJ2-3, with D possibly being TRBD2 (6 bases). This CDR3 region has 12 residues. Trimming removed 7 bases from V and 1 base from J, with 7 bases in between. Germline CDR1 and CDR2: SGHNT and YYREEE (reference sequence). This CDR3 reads CASGEGTDTQYF. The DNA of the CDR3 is TGTGCCAGCGGGGAGGGCACAGATACGCAGTATTTT.

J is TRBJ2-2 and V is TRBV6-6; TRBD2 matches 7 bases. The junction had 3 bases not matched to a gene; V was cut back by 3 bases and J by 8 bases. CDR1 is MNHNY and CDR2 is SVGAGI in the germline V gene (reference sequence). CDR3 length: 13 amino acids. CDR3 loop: CASSYAGVGELFF. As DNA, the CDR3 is TGTGCCAGCAGTTATGCGGGGGTAGGGGAGCTGTTTTTT.

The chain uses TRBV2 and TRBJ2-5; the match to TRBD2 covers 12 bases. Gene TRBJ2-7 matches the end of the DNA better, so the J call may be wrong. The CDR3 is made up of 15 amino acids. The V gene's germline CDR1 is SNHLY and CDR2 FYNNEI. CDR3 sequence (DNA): TGTGCCAGCAGTGGGACTAGCGGGACCCCCTACGAGCAGTACTTC. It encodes CASSGTSGTPYEQYF.

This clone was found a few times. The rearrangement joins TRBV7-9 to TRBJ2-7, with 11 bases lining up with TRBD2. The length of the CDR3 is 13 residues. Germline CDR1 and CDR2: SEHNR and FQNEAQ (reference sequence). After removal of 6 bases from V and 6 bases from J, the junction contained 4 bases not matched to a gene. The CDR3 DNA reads TGTGCCAGCAGTTCGCTAGCGGGAGGCGAGCAGTACTTC. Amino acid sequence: CASSSLAGGEQYF.

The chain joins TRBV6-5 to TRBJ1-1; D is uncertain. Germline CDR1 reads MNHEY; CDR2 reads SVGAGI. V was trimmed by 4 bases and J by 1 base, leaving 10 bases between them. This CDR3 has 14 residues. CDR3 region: CASSLLAGNTEAFF. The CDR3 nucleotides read TGTGCCAGCAGTTTATTGGCGGGGAACACTGAAGCTTTCTTT.

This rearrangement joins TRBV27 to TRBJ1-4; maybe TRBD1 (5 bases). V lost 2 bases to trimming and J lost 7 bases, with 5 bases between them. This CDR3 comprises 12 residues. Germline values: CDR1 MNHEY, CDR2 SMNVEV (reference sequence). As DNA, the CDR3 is TGTGCCAGCAGTTTAAGGGGTGAAAAACTGTTTTTT. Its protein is CASSLRGEKLFF.

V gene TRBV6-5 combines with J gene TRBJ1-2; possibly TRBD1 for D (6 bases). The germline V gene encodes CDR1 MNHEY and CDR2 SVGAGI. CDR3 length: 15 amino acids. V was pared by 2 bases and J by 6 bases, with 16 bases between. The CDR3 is CASSYTPGDGHGYTF. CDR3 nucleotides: TGTGCCAGCAGTTACACACCAGGGGATGGGCATGGCTACACCTTC.

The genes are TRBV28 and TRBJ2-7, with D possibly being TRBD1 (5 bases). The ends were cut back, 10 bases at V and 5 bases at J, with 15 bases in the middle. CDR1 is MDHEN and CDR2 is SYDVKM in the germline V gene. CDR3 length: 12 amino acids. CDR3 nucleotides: TGTGCCACTACAACAGGAAGGAACGAGCAGTACTTC. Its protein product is CATTTGRNEQYF.

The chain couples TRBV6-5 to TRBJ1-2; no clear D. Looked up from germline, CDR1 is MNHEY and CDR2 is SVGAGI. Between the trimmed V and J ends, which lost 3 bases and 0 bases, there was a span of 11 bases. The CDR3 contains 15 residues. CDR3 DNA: TGTGCCAGCAGTTATACGGCGGAGACTAACTATGGCTACACCTTC. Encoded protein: CASSYTAETNYGYTF.

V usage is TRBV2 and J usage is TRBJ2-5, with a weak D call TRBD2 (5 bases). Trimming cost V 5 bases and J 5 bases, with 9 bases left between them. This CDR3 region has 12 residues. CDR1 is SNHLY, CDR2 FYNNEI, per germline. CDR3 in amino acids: CASSPRRETQYF. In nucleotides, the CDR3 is TGTGCCAGCAGTCCGCGGAGGGAGACCCAGTACTTC.

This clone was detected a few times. CDR3 DNA: TGTGCCAGCCGGAGAGACTACACAGATACGCAGTATTTT. This gives the protein CASRRDYTDTQYF. The V gene is TRBV6-5, the J gene TRBJ2-3, with a tentative D call TRBD2 (5 bases). V lost 8 bases to trimming and J lost 2 bases, with 11 bases between them. The CDR3 length is 13 residues. Per germline, CDR1 MNHEY and CDR2 SVGAGI.

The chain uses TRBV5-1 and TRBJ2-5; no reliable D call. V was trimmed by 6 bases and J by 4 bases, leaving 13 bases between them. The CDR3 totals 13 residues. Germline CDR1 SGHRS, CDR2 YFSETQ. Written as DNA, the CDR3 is TGCGCCAGCACCCCCCGTGAGCTAGAGACCCAGTACTTC. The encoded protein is CASTPRELETQYF.

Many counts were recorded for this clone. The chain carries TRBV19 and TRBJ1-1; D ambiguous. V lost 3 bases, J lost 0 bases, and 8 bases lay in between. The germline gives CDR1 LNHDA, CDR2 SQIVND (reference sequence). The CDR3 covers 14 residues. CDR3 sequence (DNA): TGTGCCAGTAGTATCGGGGTTATGAACACTGAAGCTTTCTTT. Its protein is CASSIGVMNTEAFF.

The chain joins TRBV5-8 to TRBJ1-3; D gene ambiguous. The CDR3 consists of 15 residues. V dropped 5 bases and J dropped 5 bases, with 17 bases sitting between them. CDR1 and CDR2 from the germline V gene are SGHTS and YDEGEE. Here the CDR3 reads CASSRPLEQRNTIYF. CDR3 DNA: TGTGCCAGCAGTCGACCCCTGGAGCAGAGAAACACCATATATTTT. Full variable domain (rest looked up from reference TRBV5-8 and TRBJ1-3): EAGVTQSPTHLIKTRGQQATLRCSPISGHTSVYWYQQALGLGLQFLLWYDEGEERNRGNFPPRFSGRQFPNYSSELNVNALELEDSALYLCASSRPLEQRNTIYFGEGSWLTVV.

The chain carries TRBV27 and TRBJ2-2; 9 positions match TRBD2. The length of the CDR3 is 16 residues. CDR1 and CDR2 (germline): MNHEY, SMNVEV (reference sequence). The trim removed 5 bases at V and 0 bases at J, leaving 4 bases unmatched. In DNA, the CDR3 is TGTGCCAGCAGTCCAGCGGGAGGACCGAACACCGGGGAGCTGTTTTTT. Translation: CASSPAGGPNTGELFF.

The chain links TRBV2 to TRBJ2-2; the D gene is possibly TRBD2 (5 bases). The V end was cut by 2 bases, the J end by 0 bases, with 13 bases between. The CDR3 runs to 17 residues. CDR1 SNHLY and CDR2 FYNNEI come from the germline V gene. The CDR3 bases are TGTGCCAGCAGTGAACCCTGGACGGACTCGAACACCGGGGAGCTGTTTTTT. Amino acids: CASSEPWTDSNTGELFF.

The CDR3 nucleotides are TGCGCCAGCAGCCTCGGACTAACGAACACCGGGGAGCTGTTTTTT. Translation gives CASSLGLTNTGELFF. This chain joins TRBV5-1 and TRBJ2-2; maybe TRBD2 (6 bases). The V end lost 4 bases, the J end lost 0 bases, and 10 bases lay between the germline ends. This CDR3 is built from 15 residues. Germline-derived CDR1 and CDR2 are SGHRS and YFSETQ.

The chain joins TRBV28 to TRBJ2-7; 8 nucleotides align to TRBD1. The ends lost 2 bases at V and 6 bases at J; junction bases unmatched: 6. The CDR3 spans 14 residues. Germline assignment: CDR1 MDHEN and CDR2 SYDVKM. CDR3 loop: CASSLIDRGSEQYF. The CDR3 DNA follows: TGTGCCAGCAGTTTAATAGACAGGGGATCCGAGCAGTACTTC.

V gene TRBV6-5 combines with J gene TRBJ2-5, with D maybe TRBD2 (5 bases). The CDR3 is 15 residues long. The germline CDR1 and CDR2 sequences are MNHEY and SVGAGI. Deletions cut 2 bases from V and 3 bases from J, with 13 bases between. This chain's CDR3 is CASSYQFTREETQYF. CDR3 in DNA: TGTGCCAGCAGTTACCAATTTACTAGAGAAGAGACCCAGTACTTC.